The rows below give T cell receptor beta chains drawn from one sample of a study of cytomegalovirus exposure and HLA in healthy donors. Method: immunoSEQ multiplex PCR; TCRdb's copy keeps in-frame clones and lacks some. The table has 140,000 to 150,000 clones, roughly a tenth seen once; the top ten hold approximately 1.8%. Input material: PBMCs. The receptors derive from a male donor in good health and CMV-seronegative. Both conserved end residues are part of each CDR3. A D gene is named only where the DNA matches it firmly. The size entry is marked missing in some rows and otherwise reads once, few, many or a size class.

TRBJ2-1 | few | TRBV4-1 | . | CASSPGQYYNEQFF | TGCGCCAGCAGCCCGGGACAATACTACAATGAGCAGTTCTTC
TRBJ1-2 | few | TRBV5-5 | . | CASSLGILERAAGGYTF | TGTGCCAGCAGCTTGGGCATACTAGAGAGGGCTGCGGGTGGCTACACCTTC
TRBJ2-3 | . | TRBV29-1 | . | CSVVAGTDTQYF | TGCAGCGTTGTTGCAGGCACAGATACGCAGTATTTT
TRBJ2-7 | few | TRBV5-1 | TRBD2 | CASSLAVAGGINEQYF | TGCGCCAGCAGCTTGGCGGTAGCGGGGGGTATCAACGAGCAGTACTTC
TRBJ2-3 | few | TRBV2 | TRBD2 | CASSALAGGATDTQYF | TGTGCCAGCAGTGCACTAGCGGGGGGTGCCACAGATACGCAGTATTTT
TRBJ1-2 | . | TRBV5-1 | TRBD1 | CASSRTGNNYGYTF | TGCGCCAGCAGCCGGACAGGCAATAACTATGGCTACACCTTC
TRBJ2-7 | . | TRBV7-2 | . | CASSDPGHSYEQYF | TGTGCCAGCAGCGACCCGGGACACTCCTACGAGCAGTACTTC
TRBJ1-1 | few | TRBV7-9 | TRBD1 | CASRKTGGKSTEAFF | TGTGCCAGCAGAAAGACAGGGGGCAAGTCCACTGAAGCTTTCTTT
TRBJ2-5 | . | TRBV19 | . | CASSIRGVRETQYF | TGTGCCAGTAGTATCAGGGGGGTGCGAGAGACCCAGTACTTC
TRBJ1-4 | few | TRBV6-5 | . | CASSRTDWLEKLFF | TGTGCCAGCAGTCGGACAGACTGGCTCGAAAAACTGTTTTTT
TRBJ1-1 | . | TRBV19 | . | CASSQGNTEAFF | TGTGCCAGTTCACAGGGGAACACTGAAGCTTTCTTT
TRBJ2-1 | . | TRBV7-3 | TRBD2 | CASSLTSGAYNEQFF | TGTGCCAGCAGCTTAACTAGCGGGGCGTATAATGAGCAGTTCTTC
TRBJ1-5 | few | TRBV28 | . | CASRGRGGKGNQPQHF | TGTGCCAGCAGGGGTCGGGGGGGTAAGGGCAATCAGCCCCAGCATTTT
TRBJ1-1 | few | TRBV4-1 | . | CASSQVWTPNTEAFF | TGCGCCAGCAGCCAAGTCTGGACACCGAACACTGAAGCTTTCTTT
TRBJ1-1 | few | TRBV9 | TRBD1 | CASSVDRGETEAFF | TGTGCCAGCAGCGTAGACAGGGGCGAGACTGAAGCTTTCTTT
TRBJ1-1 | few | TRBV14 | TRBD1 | CASSQGQGQGAWTEAFF | TGTGCCAGCAGCCAAGGCCAGGGACAGGGGGCGTGGACTGAAGCTTTCTTT
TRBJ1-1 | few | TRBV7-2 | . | CASSWGDLNTEAFF | TGTGCCAGCAGCTGGGGGGATTTGAACACTGAAGCTTTCTTT
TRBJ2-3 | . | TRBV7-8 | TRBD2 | CASSPPRGRETSDTQYF | TGTGCCAGCAGCCCCCCCCGCGGGCGGGAGACCTCTGATACGCAGTATTTT
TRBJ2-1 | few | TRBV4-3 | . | CASSQGVFTYNEQFF | TGCGCCAGCAGCCAAGGCGTGTTCACCTACAATGAGCAGTTCTTC
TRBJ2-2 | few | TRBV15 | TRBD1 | CATSQDRETGELFF | TGTGCCACCAGCCAGGACAGGGAGACCGGGGAGCTGTTTTTT
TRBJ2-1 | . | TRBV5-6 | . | CASSDDLIAAYNEQFF | TGTGCCAGCAGTGATGACTTAATAGCGGCCTACAATGAGCAGTTCTTC
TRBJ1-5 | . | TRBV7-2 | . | CASTGPGGQPQHF | TGTGCCAGCACCGGACCCGGAGGACAGCCCCAGCATTTT
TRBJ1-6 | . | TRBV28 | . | CASSLHSNSPLHF | TGTGCCAGCAGTTTACACAGCAACTCACCCCTCCACTTT
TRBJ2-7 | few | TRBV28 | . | CASSWARPGEQYF | TGTGCCAGCAGTTGGGCGCGCCCCGGAGAGCAGTACTTC
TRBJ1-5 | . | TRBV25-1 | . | CASGEDQPQHF | TGTGCCAGCGGGGAGGACCAGCCCCAGCATTTT
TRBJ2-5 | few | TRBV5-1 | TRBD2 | CASSLPSGSQETQYF | TGCGCCAGCAGCCTACCTAGCGGTAGCCAAGAGACCCAGTACTTC
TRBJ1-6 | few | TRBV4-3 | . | CASSSGGSHSPLHF | TGCGCCAGCAGCTCCGGGGGGAGTCATTCACCCCTCCACTTT
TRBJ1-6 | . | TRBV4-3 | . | CASGKGTSSGPLHF | TGCGCCAGCGGAAAAGGGACATCCTCAGGCCCCCTCCACTTT
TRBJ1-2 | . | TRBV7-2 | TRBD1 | CASSPRTGAGYYGYTF | TGTGCCAGCAGCCCCCGTACAGGGGCGGGATACTATGGCTACACCTTC